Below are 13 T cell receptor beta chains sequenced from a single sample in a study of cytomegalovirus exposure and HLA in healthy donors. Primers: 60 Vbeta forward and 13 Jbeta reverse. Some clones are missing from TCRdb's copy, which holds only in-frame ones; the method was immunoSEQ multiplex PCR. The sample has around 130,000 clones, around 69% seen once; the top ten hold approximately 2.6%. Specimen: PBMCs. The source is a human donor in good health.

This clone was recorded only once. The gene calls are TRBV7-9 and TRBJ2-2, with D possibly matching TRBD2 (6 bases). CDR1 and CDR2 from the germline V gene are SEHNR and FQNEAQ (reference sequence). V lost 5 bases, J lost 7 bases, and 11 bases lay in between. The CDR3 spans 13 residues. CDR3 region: CASSPRAGGELFF. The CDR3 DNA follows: TGTGCCAGCAGCCCAAGAGCGGGCGGGGAGCTGTTTTTT.

The CDR3, as DNA: TGTGCCAGCAGCTCAGAAGACAGGATCGCGAACACCGGGGAGCTGTTTTTT. Its protein is CASSSEDRIANTGELFF. V and J are TRBV11-3 and TRBJ2-2; tentative D call: TRBD1 (6 bases). Looked up from germline, CDR1 is SGHNT and CDR2 is YENEEA. This CDR3 spans 17 amino acids. The V gene lost 4 bases and the J gene lost 0 bases, with 15 bases spanning the gap.

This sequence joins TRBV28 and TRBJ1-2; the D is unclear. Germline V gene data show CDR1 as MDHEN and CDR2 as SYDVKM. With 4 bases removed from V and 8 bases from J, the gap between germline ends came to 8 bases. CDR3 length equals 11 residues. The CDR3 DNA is TGTGCCAGCAGTTCCTGGCCCGGCTACACCTTC. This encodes CASSSWPGYTF.

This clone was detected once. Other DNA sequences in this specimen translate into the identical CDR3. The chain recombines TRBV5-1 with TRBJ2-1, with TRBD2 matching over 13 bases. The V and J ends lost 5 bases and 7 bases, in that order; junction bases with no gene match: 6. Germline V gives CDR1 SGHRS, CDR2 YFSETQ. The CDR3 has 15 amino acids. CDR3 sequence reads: CASSLRLAGGNEQFF. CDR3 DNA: TGCGCCAGCAGTTTACGACTAGCGGGAGGAAATGAGCAGTTCTTC.

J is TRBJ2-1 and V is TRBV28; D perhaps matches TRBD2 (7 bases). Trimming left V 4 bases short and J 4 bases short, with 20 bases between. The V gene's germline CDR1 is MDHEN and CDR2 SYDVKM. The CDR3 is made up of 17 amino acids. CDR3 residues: CASSSRGGLGVYNEQFF. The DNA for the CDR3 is TGTGCCAGCAGTTCTAGGGGGGGATTGGGGGTTTACAATGAGCAGTTCTTC. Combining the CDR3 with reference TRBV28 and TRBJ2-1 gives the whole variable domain DVKVTQSSRYLVKRTGEKVFLECVQDMDHENMFWYRQDPGLGLRLIYFSYDVKMKEKGDIPEGYSVSREKKERFSLILESASTNQTSMYLCASSSRGGLGVYNEQFFGPGTRLTVL.

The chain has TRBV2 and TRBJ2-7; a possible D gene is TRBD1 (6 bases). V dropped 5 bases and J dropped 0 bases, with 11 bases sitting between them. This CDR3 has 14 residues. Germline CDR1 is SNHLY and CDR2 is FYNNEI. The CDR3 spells CASSQGFLSYEQYF. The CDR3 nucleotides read TGTGCCAGCAGTCAGGGGTTCCTCTCCTACGAGCAGTACTTC.

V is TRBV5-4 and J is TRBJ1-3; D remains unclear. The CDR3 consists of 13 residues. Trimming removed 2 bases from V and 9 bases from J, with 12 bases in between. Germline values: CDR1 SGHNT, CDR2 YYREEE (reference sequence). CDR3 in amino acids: CASSFPGSATIYF. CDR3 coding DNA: TGTGCCAGCAGCTTTCCGGGTTCGGCCACCATATATTTT.

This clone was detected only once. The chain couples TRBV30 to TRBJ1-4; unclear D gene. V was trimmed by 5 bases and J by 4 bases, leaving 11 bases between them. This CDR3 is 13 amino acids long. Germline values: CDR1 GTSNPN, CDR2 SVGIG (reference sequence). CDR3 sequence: CAWDGSNNEKLFF. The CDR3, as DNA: TGTGCCTGGGACGGGTCTAATAATGAAAAACTGTTTTTT.

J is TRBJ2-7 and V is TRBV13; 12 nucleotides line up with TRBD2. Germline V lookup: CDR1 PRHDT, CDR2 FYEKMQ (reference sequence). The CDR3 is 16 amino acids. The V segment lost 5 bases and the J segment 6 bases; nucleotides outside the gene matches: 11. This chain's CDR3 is CASSPSSSGRAGEQYF. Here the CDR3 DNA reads TGTGCCAGCAGCCCAAGTTCTAGCGGGAGGGCCGGCGAGCAGTACTTC.

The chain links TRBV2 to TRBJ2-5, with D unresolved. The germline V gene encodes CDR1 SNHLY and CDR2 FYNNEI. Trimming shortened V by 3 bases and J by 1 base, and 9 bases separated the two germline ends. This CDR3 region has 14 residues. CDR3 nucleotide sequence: TGTGCCAGCAGTGATCCCCGGGTCCAAGAGACCCAGTACTTC. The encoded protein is CASSDPRVQETQYF. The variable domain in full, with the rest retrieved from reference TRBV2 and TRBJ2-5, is EPEVTQTPSHQVTQMGQEVILRCVPISNHLYFYWYRQILGQKVEFLVSFYNNEISEKSEIFDDQFSVERPDGSNFTLKIRSTKLEDSAMYFCASSDPRVQETQYFGPGTRLLVL.

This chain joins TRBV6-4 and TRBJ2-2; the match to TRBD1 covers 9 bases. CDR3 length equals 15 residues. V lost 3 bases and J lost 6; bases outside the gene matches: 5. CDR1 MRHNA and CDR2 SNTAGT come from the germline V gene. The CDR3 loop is CASSEGTGSSGELFF. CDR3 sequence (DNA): TGTGCCAGCAGTGAAGGGACAGGGTCCTCCGGGGAGCTGTTTTTT.

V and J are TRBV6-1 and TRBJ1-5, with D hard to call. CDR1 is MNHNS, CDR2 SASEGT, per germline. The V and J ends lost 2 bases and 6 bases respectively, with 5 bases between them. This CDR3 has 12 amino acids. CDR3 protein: CASSERVQPQHF. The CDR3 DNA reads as TGTGCCAGCAGTGAACGTGTTCAGCCCCAGCATTTT.

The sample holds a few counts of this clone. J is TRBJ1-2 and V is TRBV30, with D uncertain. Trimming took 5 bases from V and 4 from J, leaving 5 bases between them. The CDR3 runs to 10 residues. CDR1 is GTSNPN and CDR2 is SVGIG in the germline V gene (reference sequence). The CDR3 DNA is TGTGCCTGGGGTAGCTATGGCTACACCTTC. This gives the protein CAWGSYGYTF.